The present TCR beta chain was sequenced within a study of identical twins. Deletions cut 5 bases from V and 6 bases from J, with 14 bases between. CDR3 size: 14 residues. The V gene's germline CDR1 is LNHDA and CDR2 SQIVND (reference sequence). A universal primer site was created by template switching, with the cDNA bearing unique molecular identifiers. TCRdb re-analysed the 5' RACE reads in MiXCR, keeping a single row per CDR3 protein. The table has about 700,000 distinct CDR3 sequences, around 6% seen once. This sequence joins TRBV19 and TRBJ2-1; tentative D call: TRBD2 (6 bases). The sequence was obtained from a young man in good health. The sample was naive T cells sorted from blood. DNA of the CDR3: TGTGCCAGTAGTGTAAGGGACGGGGGCAATGAGCAGTTCTTC. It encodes CASSVRDGGNEQFF.